The 10 T cell receptor beta chains given below trace back to one sample, sequenced in a study of Graves' ophthalmopathy and Graves' hyperthyroidism. Amplification of the TCR beta CDR3 regions used RNA transcripts (as template). A first-round RT-PCR used HTBI primers, followed by a second-round multiplex PCR. TCRdb re-called the multiplex PCR reads through MiXCR, storing one row per CDR3 protein. The table shows over a million distinct CDR3 sequences, with roughly 35% occurring only once. Sequencing was carried out using peripheral blood or thyroid tissue (not recorded which). The receptors stem from an adult man with Graves' hyperthyroidism.

The chain joins TRBV11-1 to TRBJ1-1, with unresolved D. The CDR3 has 12 amino acids. CDR1 and CDR2 from the germline V gene are SGHAT and FQDESV (reference sequence). CDR3 residues: CAIDFVNTEAFF. In nucleotides, the CDR3 is TGTGCTATCGACTTTGTGAACACTGAAGCTTTCTTT.

For this clonotype: No DNA is shown, since the ends of the CDR3 on it are uncertain; the CDR3 is the one TCRdb lists. The rearrangement links TRBV11-2 to TRBJ2-7. The germline V gene encodes CDR1 SGHAT and CDR2 FQNNGV. The CDR3 adds up to 19 amino acids, both ends counted. CDR3 loop: CASSFYICSAPGRLYEQYF.

The V and J genes are TRBV7-3 and TRBJ1-2, with D possibly TRBD1 on 5 matching bases. Germline assignment: CDR1 SGHTA and CDR2 FQGTGA. V lost 2 bases to trimming and J lost 0 bases, with 10 bases between them. There are 15 residues in the CDR3. The CDR3: CASSLLDTSNYGYTF. The CDR3 region has the DNA TGTGCCAGCAGCTTATTGGACACTTCTAACTATGGCTACACCTTC.

The chain combines TRBV5-4 with TRBJ2-7; no clear D. CDR1 and CDR2 (germline): SGHNT, YYREEE (reference sequence). CDR3 size: 14 residues. V lost 6 bases, J lost 0 bases, and 13 bases lay in between. The CDR3 nucleotides read TGTGCCAGCACCCAGGACGGACGCTCCTACGAGCAGTACTTC. It specifies CASTQDGRSYEQYF.

A few counts support this clonotype. V gene TRBV7-9 combines with J gene TRBJ2-3; no clear D. This CDR3 spans 15 amino acids. V lost 3 bases and J 0 bases, leaving 10 bases between the germline ends. Per the germline V gene, CDR1 is SEHNR and CDR2 is FQNEAQ (reference sequence). The CDR3 loop reads CASSLVGISTDTQYF. CDR3 nucleotides: TGTGCCAGCAGCTTGGTTGGCATTAGCACAGATACGCAGTATTTT.

The sample holds many counts of this clonotype. The chain couples TRBV4-3 to TRBJ2-7, with 7 bases that match TRBD1. This CDR3 comprises 13 residues. The germline V gene encodes CDR1 LGHNA and CDR2 YSLEER. V was pared by 1 base and J by 6 bases, with 3 bases of the junction left unmatched. CDR3: CASSQGRGSEQYF. CDR3 coding DNA: TGCGCCAGCAGCCAAGGCAGGGGGAGCGAGCAGTACTTC.

This chain uses TRBV10-3 with TRBJ2-5; TRBD2 matches 7 bases. Trimming cost V 6 bases and J 5 bases; bases outside gene matches: 6. CDR1 and CDR2 from the germline V gene are ENHRY and SYGVKD. This CDR3 region has 13 residues. CDR3 in DNA: TGTGCCATCAGAGACACTAGCGAGGAGACCCAGTACTTC. This codes for CAIRDTSEETQYF.

The chain employs TRBV5-1 and TRBJ1-4, with a weak D call TRBD1 (5 bases). There are 15 residues in the CDR3. Trimming removed 3 bases at V and 8 bases at J, with 17 bases between. Germline loops: CDR1 SGHRS, CDR2 YFSETQ. The CDR3 loop is CASSSRDSREEKLFF. The CDR3 nucleotides are TGCGCCAGCAGCTCTCGGGACTCTCGGGAAGAAAAACTGTTTTTT.

This clonotype was picked up many times. The chain is built from TRBV20-1 and TRBJ2-7, with 9 bases matching TRBD1. Germline CDR1 reads DFQATT; CDR2 reads SNEGSKA (reference sequence). The CDR3 loop spans 13 amino acids. V was pared by 5 bases and J by 6 bases, with 8 bases of the junction left unmatched. The CDR3 DNA follows: TGCAGTGCTGGGGGGGGACAGGGAGGCGAGCAGTACTTC. It encodes CSAGGGQGGEQYF.

Of note for this clonotype: One end of the junction does not line up with germline, which may come from a read error. The chain is built from TRBV10-3 and TRBJ2-7; D remains ambiguous. CDR3 length: 14 amino acids. Germline V gene data show CDR1 as ENHRY and CDR2 as SYGVKD. CDR3 in DNA: TGTGCCAGCAGTTTATCGCTAGGATTGGGCGAGCAGTACTTC. Translation gives CASSLSLGLGEQYF.